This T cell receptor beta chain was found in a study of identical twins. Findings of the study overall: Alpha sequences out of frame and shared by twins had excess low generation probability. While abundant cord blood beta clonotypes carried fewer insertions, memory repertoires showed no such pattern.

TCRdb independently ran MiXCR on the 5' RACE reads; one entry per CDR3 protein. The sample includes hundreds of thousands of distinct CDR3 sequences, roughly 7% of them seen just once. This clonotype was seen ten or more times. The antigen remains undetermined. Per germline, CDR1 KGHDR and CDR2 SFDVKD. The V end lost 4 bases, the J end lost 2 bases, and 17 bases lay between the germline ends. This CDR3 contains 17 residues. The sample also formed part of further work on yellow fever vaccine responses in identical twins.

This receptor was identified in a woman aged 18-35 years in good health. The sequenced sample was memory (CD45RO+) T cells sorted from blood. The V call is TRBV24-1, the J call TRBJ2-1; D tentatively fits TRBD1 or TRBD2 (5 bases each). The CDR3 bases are TGTGCCACCAGTGACGGGTGGGGGAGTTTCACCTACAATGAGCAGTTCTTC. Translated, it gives CATSDGWGSFTYNEQFF.